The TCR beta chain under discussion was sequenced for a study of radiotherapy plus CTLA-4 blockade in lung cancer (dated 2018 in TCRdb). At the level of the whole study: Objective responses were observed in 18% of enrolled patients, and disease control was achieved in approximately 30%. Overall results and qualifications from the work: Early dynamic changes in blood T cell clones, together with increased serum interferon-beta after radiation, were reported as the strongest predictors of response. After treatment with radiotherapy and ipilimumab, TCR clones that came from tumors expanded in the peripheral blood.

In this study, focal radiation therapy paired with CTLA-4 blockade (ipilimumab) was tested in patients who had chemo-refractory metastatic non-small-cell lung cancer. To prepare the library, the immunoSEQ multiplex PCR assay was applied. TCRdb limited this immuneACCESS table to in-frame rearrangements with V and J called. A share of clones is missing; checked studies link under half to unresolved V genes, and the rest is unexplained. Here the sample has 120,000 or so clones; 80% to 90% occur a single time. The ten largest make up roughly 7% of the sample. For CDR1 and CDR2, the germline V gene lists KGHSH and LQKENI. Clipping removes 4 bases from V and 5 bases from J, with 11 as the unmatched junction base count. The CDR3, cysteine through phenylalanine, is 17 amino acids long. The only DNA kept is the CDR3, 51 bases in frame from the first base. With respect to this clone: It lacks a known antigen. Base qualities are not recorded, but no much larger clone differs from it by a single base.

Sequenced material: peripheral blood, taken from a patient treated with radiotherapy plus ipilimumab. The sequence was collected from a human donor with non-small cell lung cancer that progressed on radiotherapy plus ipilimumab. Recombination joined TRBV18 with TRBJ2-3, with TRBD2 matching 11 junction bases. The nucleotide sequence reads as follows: TGTGCCAGCTCACTCCGAATAGGCCTAGCGGGAGGAGATACGCAGTATTTT. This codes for CASSLRIGLAGGDTQYF.